Listed here are 18 T cell receptor beta chains from one sample, sequenced in a study of beta chain features in type 1 diabetes. Whole-study findings and limits: When Type 1 diabetes patients were examined, their TCRB CDR3s proved moderately but significantly shorter in all four CD4+ subsets.

The antigens for these receptors are not known. The investigators reverse transcribed all of the isolated RNA, so they sequenced expressed TCRB transcripts. Libraries were prepared by immunoSEQ multiplex PCR; TCRdb keeps only in-frame clonotypes and omits some of them. The table records nearly 700,000 clones, roughly 13% of them present only once. Input material: naive CD4+ T cells from blood. The receptor source for this set is a man aged 18 to 29 with type 1 diabetes.

The chain has TRBV28 and TRBJ2-3, with a possible D match to TRBD1 (6 bases). CDR1 and CDR2 from the germline V gene are MDHEN and SYDVKM. This CDR3 comprises 15 residues. V shed 7 bases and J shed 1 base, with 15 bases lying between them. CDR3: CASNQQGVGTDTQYF. Here the CDR3 DNA reads TGTGCCAGCAACCAACAGGGTGTGGGCACAGATACGCAGTATTTT.

As for this clone: The junction departs from the called germline gene at one end, perhaps through a read error. This chain links TRBV10-3 with TRBJ1-1; D is ambiguous. The CDR3 length is 11 residues. Germline V gene sequence: CDR1 ENHRY, CDR2 SYGVKD. This CDR3 reads CAISPGSEAFF. CDR3 nucleotides: TGTGCCATCAGTCCGGGATCTGAGGCTTTCTTT.

The chain combines TRBV29-1 with TRBJ2-5; the D is unclear. The CDR3 is 12 residues long. Germline CDR1 SQVTM, CDR2 ANQGSEA. The ends were cut back, 5 bases at V and 3 bases at J, with 10 bases in the middle. In nucleotides, the CDR3 is TGCAGCGTTCGCGCAGGAGAAGAGACCCAGTACTTC. Its protein product is CSVRAGEETQYF.

CDR3 nucleotides: TGTGCCAGCACCACGAGGGATCAGTGGGTTTTCACCTTC. It translates to CASTTRDQWVFTF. J is TRBJ1-2 and V is TRBV5-4; D ambiguous. CDR1 and CDR2 (germline): SGHNT, YYREEE (reference sequence). V lost 6 bases and J lost 13, with 22 bases in between. This CDR3 comprises 13 residues.

This clone has a handful of counts. Here the CDR3 reads CASSLVQRTDTQYF. In nucleotides, the CDR3 is TGTGCCAGCAGTTTGGTACAGCGCACAGATACGCAGTATTTT. The chain carries TRBV28 and TRBJ2-3; no reliable D call. V lost 3 bases and J lost 1, with 8 bases in between. CDR1 and CDR2 (germline): MDHEN, SYDVKM. The CDR3 is 14 amino acids.

This clone was picked up a small number of times. The chain uses TRBV4-1 and TRBJ1-4; tentative D call: TRBD1 (6 bases). Trimming removed 5 bases at V and 0 bases at J, with 10 bases between. The CDR3 has 15 amino acids. Germline V lookup: CDR1 MGHRA, CDR2 YSYEKL. The CDR3 region has the DNA TGCGCCAGCAGCGCCAGGGGATCAACTAATGAAAAACTGTTTTTT. Translating gives CASSARGSTNEKLFF.

This clone appeared a few times. The rearrangement uses TRBV29-1 and TRBJ2-7; 7 nucleotides agree with TRBD1. The CDR3 length is 13 residues. Trimming removed 4 bases from V and 2 bases from J; junction bases left unmatched: 5. Germline assignment: CDR1 SQVTM and CDR2 ANQGSEA. Here the CDR3 reads CSVVSRGTYEQYF. In DNA form, the CDR3 reads TGCAGCGTTGTTAGCAGGGGGACCTACGAGCAGTACTTC.

This chain joins TRBV28 and TRBJ2-7; possibly TRBD1 or TRBD2 for D (5 bases each). This CDR3 has 15 residues. The germline CDR1 and CDR2 sequences are MDHEN and SYDVKM. V lost 4 bases to trimming and J lost 2 bases, with 15 bases between them. The DNA for the CDR3 is TGTGCCAGCAGTTCCTCTTTCCAGGGAGCCTACGAGCAGTACTTC. This gives the protein CASSSSFQGAYEQYF. Together with reference TRBV28 and TRBJ2-7, the CDR3 gives the full variable domain: DVKVTQSSRYLVKRTGEKVFLECVQDMDHENMFWYRQDPGLGLRLIYFSYDVKMKEKGDIPEGYSVSREKKERFSLILESASTNQTSMYLCASSSSFQGAYEQYFGPGTRLTVT.

V and J are TRBV5-4 and TRBJ1-2; 7 positions match TRBD1. The trim removed 4 bases at V and 3 bases at J, leaving 3 bases unmatched. This CDR3 has 13 residues. Looked up from germline, CDR1 is SGHNT and CDR2 is YYREEE (reference sequence). CDR3 in DNA: TGTGCCAGCAGCGTGGGGACAGACTATGGCTACACCTTC. It encodes CASSVGTDYGYTF. Looking up the rest from reference TRBV5-4 and TRBJ1-2 gives the full variable domain: ETGVTQSPTHLIKTRGQQVTLRCSSQSGHNTVSWYQQALGQGPQFIFQYYREEENGRGNFPPRFSGLQFPNYSSELNVNALELDDSALYLCASSVGTDYGYTFGSGTRLTVV.

V usage is TRBV7-3 and J usage is TRBJ2-5, with D tentatively TRBD1 (5 bases). This CDR3 comprises 12 residues. The V end lost 5 bases, the J end lost 7 bases, and 11 bases lay between the germline ends. Germline V gene data show CDR1 as SGHTA and CDR2 as FQGTGA. The DNA for the CDR3 is TGTGCCAGCAGCGCCAGGGATGGGACCCAGTACTTC. Translated: CASSARDGTQYF.

This clone was detected only a few times. This rearrangement joins TRBV5-1 to TRBJ1-5; D not resolved. Germline V gene lookup returns CDR1 SGHRS and CDR2 YFSETQ. The CDR3 runs to 16 residues. Trimming pared 4 bases from V and 6 bases from J, leaving 20 bases between. CDR3 sequence reads: CASSGIVEPSRQPQHF. DNA of the CDR3: TGCGCCAGCAGCGGCATAGTTGAACCCTCACGTCAGCCCCAGCATTTT.

The chain recombines TRBV18 with TRBJ2-5; D is perhaps TRBD1 or TRBD2 (5 bases each). Trimming shortened V by 3 bases and J by 2 bases, and 10 bases separated the two germline ends. CDR1 and CDR2 (germline): KGHSH, LQKENI. This CDR3 is 14 amino acids long. The CDR3 sequence: CASSPGTQQETQYF. The CDR3 DNA sequence: TGTGCCAGCTCACCCGGGACCCAGCAAGAGACCCAGTACTTC. The complete variable domain, with remaining parts taken from reference TRBV18 and TRBJ2-5, reads NAGVMQNPRHLVRRRGQEARLRCSPMKGHSHVYWYRQLPEEGLKFMVYLQKENIIDESGMPKERFSAEFPKEGPSILRIQQVVRGDSAAYFCASSPGTQQETQYFGPGTRLLVL.

This clone was detected a few times. The chain joins TRBV29-1 to TRBJ2-2; no firm D call. CDR1 is SQVTM and CDR2 is ANQGSEA in the germline V gene. The germline V and J ends were trimmed by 4 bases and 3 bases, with 9 bases remaining between them. This CDR3 spans 13 amino acids. The CDR3 bases are TGCAGCGTTGGGGGAAGGGACACCGGGGAGCTGTTTTTT. Residues: CSVGGRDTGELFF.

This clone was seen a few times. The sample has other DNA sequences that encode this CDR3 too. The chain joins TRBV14 to TRBJ1-2; D is unclear. V was clipped by 2 bases and J by 2 bases, with 3 bases between them. Germline-derived CDR1 and CDR2 are SGHDN and FVKESK. CDR3 length: 12 residues. CDR3 amino acids: CASSQPNYGYTF. DNA for the CDR3: TGTGCCAGCAGCCAACCAAACTATGGCTACACCTTC.

This clone has more than one count but fewer than ten. This chain uses TRBV27 with TRBJ2-1; D is unclear. The V and J ends lost 6 bases and 8 bases respectively, with 14 bases between them. The CDR3 extends over 13 amino acids. Germline-derived CDR1 and CDR2 are MNHEY and SMNVEV (reference sequence). Here the CDR3 DNA reads TGTGCCAGCAGGGGGTGGATTGGCGATGAGCAGTTCTTC. Amino acids: CASRGWIGDEQFF.

This clone was counted a few times. The chain couples TRBV14 to TRBJ2-7; TRBD1 agrees at 11 bases. This CDR3 comprises 20 residues. Germline V gene data show CDR1 as SGHDN and CDR2 as FVKESK. V shed 4 bases, J shed 8 bases, and the junction held 25 bases outside the gene matches. The CDR3 sequence is CASSLPSGTGGSGQLYQQYF. In DNA, the CDR3 is TGTGCCAGCAGCCTCCCATCCGGGACAGGGGGTTCTGGTCAACTTTACCAGCAGTACTTC.

V is TRBV5-6 and J is TRBJ1-2; D call uncertain. The germline V gene has CDR1 SGHDT and CDR2 YYEEEE. This CDR3 region has 13 residues. V was trimmed by 1 base and J by 2 bases, leaving 6 bases between them. CDR3 DNA sequence: TGTGCCAGCAGCTTGCCGGGCAACTATGGCTACACCTTC. This codes for CASSLPGNYGYTF. Full variable domain (missing parts from reference TRBV5-6 and TRBJ1-2): DAGVTQSPTHLIKTRGQQVTLRCSPKSGHDTVSWYQQALGQGPQFIFQYYEEEERQRGNFPDRFSGHQFPNYSSELNVNALLLGDSALYLCASSLPGNYGYTFGSGTRLTVV.

The chain employs TRBV2 and TRBJ2-7, with 7 nucleotides matching TRBD2. CDR1 and CDR2 (germline): SNHLY, FYNNEI. With V trimmed by 6 bases and J by 0 bases, 5 bases remained unmatched. The CDR3 is made up of 14 amino acids. This CDR3 is CASRSGVGSYEQYF. The CDR3 bases are TGTGCCAGCAGGAGCGGGGTGGGCTCCTACGAGCAGTACTTC. Full variable domain (outside the CDR3, taken from reference TRBV2 and TRBJ2-7): EPEVTQTPSHQVTQMGQEVILRCVPISNHLYFYWYRQILGQKVEFLVSFYNNEISEKSEIFDDQFSVERPDGSNFTLKIRSTKLEDSAMYFCASRSGVGSYEQYFGPGTRLTVT.